A single sample gave rise to the 5 T cell receptor beta chains below, sequenced in a study of blood T cell repertoires in COVID-19. Generated by immunoSEQ multiplex PCR, the TCRdb table keeps only in-frame clones and is missing some. The sample lists roughly 200,000 clones, 70% to 90% occurring once. Sequencing was carried out using peripheral blood. These receptor sequences come from a man in his forties or fifties with COVID-19, enrolled during active disease.

This clone appeared once. The chain combines TRBV7-9 with TRBJ1-5; TRBD1 might be the D (6 bases). Germline CDR1 and CDR2: SEHNR and FQNEAQ (reference sequence). V gave up 5 bases and J gave up 0 bases, with 17 bases separating them. The CDR3 extends over 17 amino acids. The CDR3 region is CASSRRGQVHSNQPQHF. The DNA for the CDR3 is TGTGCCAGCAGCCGCCGGGGACAAGTACATAGCAATCAGCCCCAGCATTTT.

The rearrangement joins TRBV7-8 to TRBJ1-2; 9 nucleotides match TRBD1. The germline V gene encodes CDR1 SGHVS and CDR2 FQNEAQ. V trimming: 4 bases; J trimming: 7 bases; junction bases outside the gene matches: 10. This CDR3 region has 15 residues. This chain's CDR3 is CASSSTGTGISGYTF. The DNA for the CDR3 is TGTGCCAGCAGCTCCACCGGGACAGGGATTAGTGGCTACACCTTC.

The chain employs TRBV18 and TRBJ1-1; D ambiguous. Trimming removed 5 bases at V and 3 bases at J, with 10 bases between. CDR3 length: 13 amino acids. Germline loops: CDR1 KGHSH, CDR2 LQKENI. CDR3 bases: TGTGCCAGCTCAGTCAGGAGGGACACTGAAGCTTTCTTT. It encodes CASSVRRDTEAFF.

This chain connects TRBV28 to TRBJ1-5; TRBD1 matches at 7 bases. The CDR3 consists of 15 residues. The V segment lost 3 bases and the J segment 3 bases; nucleotides outside the gene matches: 5. Germline V gives CDR1 MDHEN, CDR2 SYDVKM. The CDR3 DNA follows: TGTGCCAGCAGTTTCAGAGGGGGCATCAATCAGCCCCAGCATTTT. Translating gives CASSFRGGINQPQHF.

The chain links TRBV7-6 to TRBJ2-2; the D gene is possibly TRBD1 (6 bases). This CDR3 comprises 18 residues. Germline-derived CDR1 and CDR2 are SGHVS and FNYEAQ. The V gene lost 4 bases and the J gene lost 5 bases, with 23 bases spanning the gap. The DNA of the CDR3 is TGTGCCAGCAGCTCAGTTGGAAAATCCGGGACACTGACCGGGGAGCTGTTTTTT. This codes for CASSSVGKSGTLTGELFF.